This entry concerns a single TCR beta chain. It has no known antigen specificity. The sample holds no much larger clone one base away, and base qualities are not on file. This record comes from a study of Tregs in tolerant kidney transplant recipients (dated by TCRdb to about 2019). Background on the whole study: Additional Treg samples were obtained by sorting recipient CD4+CD25+CD127- cells from a 3-day mixed lymphocyte reaction with belatacept, in some cases after a subsequent approximately five-day donor restimulation. The study applied TCRbeta sequencing to find donor-specific regulatory T cells before combined kidney and bone marrow transplantation and then followed those same cells after transplant. During sorting of primary belatacept mixed lymphocyte reaction cultures, recipient cells were distinguished from donor cells with antibodies. TCRbeta repertoire sequencing was used in 3 healthy controls to compare several ways of expanding Tregs specific for an allogeneic donor.

For TCRbeta CDR3 sequencing, genomic DNA from the sorted cells was extracted using the QIAGEN DNeasy Blood and Tissue Kit. High-throughput TCRbeta CDR3 sequencing, including PCR amplification with bias correction and internal controls, was performed commercially through immunoSEQ. Per the authors' processing: Unique productive TCRbeta sequences were defined by CDR3 nucleotide sequence where primers matched, otherwise by CDR3 amino acid sequence with Vbeta and Jbeta genes. Sequences were defined as donor-reactive when expanded at least 5-fold in CFSE-low cells versus unstimulated cells and present at a frequency of at least 0.01% in CFSE-low cells. Repertoire divergence was quantified by Jensen-Shannon divergence calculated from the top 100 TCRbeta sequences ranked by frequency. When a sample had multiple sequencing runs, each run was corrected for sorting error separately and the runs were then pooled. The table was pulled from immuneACCESS by TCRdb, which kept in-frame rearrangements only. Such tables lose some clones; where checked, under half of the loss comes from unresolved V genes, and the rest has no known cause. V and J calls and clone size are given by that table; D and trimming were obtained from the DNA. This sample gives approximately 41,000 clones in total; around 95% of them show up just once. 0.37% of the sample comes from the top ten.

Broader findings and caveats from the paper: Biological reproducibility was not directly assessed, although technical replication error appeared to be minimal. The most biologically relevant and donor-specific TCRbeta repertoire appeared to be identified by expanding Tregs with activated donor B cells. Because only a small number of patients were included, the study had limitations, and the results will need to be validated in larger populations as well as under other immunosuppression protocols.

Blood from healthy controls was obtained either from healthy volunteers or as purchased buffy coats. Healthy control blood was processed by Ficoll density gradient to PBMCs and cryopreserved; patient PBMCs were collected before and after transplant. This sequence was found in a human donor in good health. Material for sequencing was Tregs from blood cultured with allogeneic cells.

The bases read TGTGCCAGCTCACCCGGTCCCGGGCGGACGCAGTTCTTC. Its translation is CASSPGPGRTQFF. Recombination connected TRBV18 to TRBJ2-1; no D gene can be assigned with confidence. V is cut by 3 bases and J by 12 bases, and the space between the germline ends is 15 bases. CDR1 and CDR2 were assigned from the germline V gene as KGHSH and LQKENI. From the cysteine through the phenylalanine, the CDR3 covers 13 amino acids. CDR3 DNA is the only sequence kept; it has 39 bases, read in frame from the first base.